One sample yielded the 13 T cell receptor beta chains listed below, sequenced in a study of T-cell reconstitution after alpha-beta-depleted transplantation in children. Preparation of the TCRbeta library was carried out with unique molecular identifiers. TCRdb independently ran MiXCR on the PCR reads; one entry per CDR3 protein. The sample gives about 78,000 distinct CDR3 sequences, 12% to 15% of which show up once; 25% to 30% is in the top ten. The source was PBMCs, mostly from graft donor cells, collected 180 days after TCRalphabeta/CD19-depleted stem cell transplant. These receptors came from a male patient between 2 and 15 years old who had a stem cell transplant for acute lymphoblastic leukemia, so the T cells may come from the graft donor.

This clonotype has just a few counts. The chain is built from TRBV6-1 and TRBJ1-4; no clear D gene. V was trimmed by 1 base and J by 7 bases, leaving 13 bases between them. The CDR3 is 15 amino acids. Germline CDR1 reads MNHNS; CDR2 reads SASEGT. The CDR3 here is CASSEGIHIGEKLFF. The CDR3 bases are TGTGCCAGCAGTGAAGGAATACATATCGGTGAAAAACTGTTTTTT.

This clonotype was seen a few times. The V and J genes are TRBV20-1 and TRBJ2-2, with D uncertain. V gave up 6 bases and J gave up 1 base, with 9 bases separating them. Germline CDR1 and CDR2: DFQATT and SNEGSKA (reference sequence). This CDR3 spans 13 amino acids. CDR3 coding DNA: TGCAGTGCCCTGGACCTGAACACCGGGGAGCTGTTTTTT. This translates into CSALDLNTGELFF.

The genes are TRBV5-6 and TRBJ2-7; 7 nucleotides line up with TRBD1. CDR1 is SGHDT and CDR2 is YYEEEE in the germline V gene. This CDR3 contains 13 residues. V lost 1 base to trimming and J lost 10 bases; unmatched junction nucleotides: 8. CDR3: CASSLLGTADQYF. The CDR3 bases are TGTGCCAGCAGCTTGCTAGGGACAGCCGATCAGTACTTC.

V gene TRBV11-1 combines with J gene TRBJ2-7; 7 bases are shared with TRBD2. Germline loops: CDR1 SGHAT, CDR2 FQDESV (reference sequence). Trimming cost V 0 bases and J 11 bases; bases outside gene matches: 4. CDR3 length: 12 residues. The CDR3 coding sequence is TGTGCCAGCAGCTTAGCGCGGGAGAAGGAGTACTTC. Residues: CASSLAREKEYF.

The chain uses TRBV12-3 or TRBV12-4 and TRBJ2-3; 8 bases map to TRBD1. V shed 6 bases and J 5 bases; nucleotides not matched to a gene: 13. The CDR3 contains 16 residues. The CDR3 DNA is TGTGCCAGCAGCCGTGACAGGGGCCGCGGTGAAGATACGCAGTATTTT. Translated, it gives CASSRDRGRGEDTQYF.

Many counts were recorded for this clonotype. J is TRBJ1-2 and V is TRBV10-3; a weak D match, TRBD1 (5 bases). This CDR3 is 14 amino acids long. The V end was cut by 0 bases, the J end by 5 bases, with 10 bases between. Germline V CDR1 and CDR2: ENHRY, SYGVKD. CDR3 protein: CAISESGTEYGYTF. The CDR3 coding sequence is TGTGCCATCAGTGAGTCCGGGACTGAGTATGGCTACACCTTC.

The chain combines TRBV10-2 with TRBJ2-7, with 7 bases fitting TRBD1. V was clipped by 6 bases and J by 5 bases; unmatched bases: 4. CDR1 WSHSY and CDR2 SAAADI come from the germline V gene. The CDR3 runs 12 residues. CDR3 protein: CASRTGVNEQYF. CDR3 in DNA: TGCGCCAGCAGAACAGGGGTAAACGAGCAGTACTTC.

This clonotype was seen more than once but under ten times. The chain carries TRBV14 and TRBJ2-7; D not certain. The CDR3 spans 9 residues. The germline V gene has CDR1 SGHDN and CDR2 FVKESK. V was pared by 9 bases and J by 4 bases, with 4 bases between. The CDR3 region is CARKYEQYF. The DNA for the CDR3 is TGTGCCAGGAAGTACGAGCAGTACTTC.

This clonotype was observed a few times. The chain carries TRBV12-3 or TRBV12-4 and TRBJ2-1, with 8 bases that match TRBD2. The CDR3 is 16 amino acids. V shed 3 bases and J 2 bases; nucleotides not matched to a gene: 6. CDR3 amino acids: CASSLGERGPYNEQFF. In DNA, the CDR3 is TGTGCCAGCAGTTTGGGGGAGCGGGGGCCCTACAATGAGCAGTTCTTC.

This clonotype showed up just a few times. An end of the junction differs from the germline gene, which may be a read error. For the CDR3, the DNA is TGCAGAGCTACGGCAGGGAACTATGGCTACACCTTC. Its protein is CRATAGNYGYTF. The rearrangement links TRBV20-1 to TRBJ1-2; maybe TRBD1 (5 bases). This CDR3 is 12 amino acids long. Germline V lookup: CDR1 DFQATT, CDR2 SNEGSKA (reference sequence).

The CDR3 is CASISGSSSYNEQFF. CDR3 nucleotide sequence: TGTGCCAGCATTAGCGGCTCTAGCTCCTACAATGAGCAGTTCTTC. The rearrangement links TRBV28 to TRBJ2-1; D is perhaps TRBD2 (6 bases). CDR1 and CDR2 from the germline V gene are MDHEN and SYDVKM. Trimming stripped 7 bases from V and 0 bases from J, with 13 bases between. The CDR3 loop spans 15 amino acids.

The chain recombines TRBV24-1 with TRBJ2-7, with 7 nucleotides matching TRBD1. Losses at the gene ends were 6 bases for V and 2 bases for J; bases not matched to a gene: 6. CDR3 length: 14 residues. In germline, CDR1 is KGHDR, CDR2 SFDVKD. The CDR3 DNA reads as TGTGCCACCAGTCCCACAGGGGCCACCTACGAGCAGTACTTC. It specifies CATSPTGATYEQYF.

This clonotype was found a few times. This chain joins TRBV5-1 and TRBJ2-3; tentatively, D is TRBD1 (7 bases). V lost 0 bases to trimming and J lost 2 bases, with 16 bases between them. Germline CDR1 SGHRS, CDR2 YFSETQ. The CDR3 covers 17 residues. The CDR3 is CASSLARGVVFTDTQYF. In DNA form, the CDR3 reads TGCGCCAGCAGCTTGGCCAGGGGGGTCGTATTCACAGATACGCAGTATTTT.